The clone carrying this T cell receptor beta chain was detected only a few times. The CDR3 has 15 residues. V was pared by 5 bases and J by 2 bases, with 10 bases between. Per germline, CDR1 SGHTA and CDR2 FQGTGA. The sample comes from a study of blood T cells in healthy people across ages. PCR was performed a second time for about 7 to 12 cycles using a sample-barcoded 5' primer and a J-beta primer mix. From the 5' RACE reads, TCRdb called clonotypes with MiXCR, one entry per CDR3 protein. Among about 570,000 distinct CDR3 sequences listed, 27% were seen once. The draw of peripheral blood yielded 8.5 to 10 milliliters from each donor.

The chain has TRBV7-3 and TRBJ2-6; D may be TRBD1 (6 bases). What was sequenced was blood. The sequence was collected from a woman aged 70-85 years in good health. CDR3 nucleotides: TGTGCCAGCAGCGCAAACAGGGCTGGGGCCAACGTCCTGACTTTC. Translated, it gives CASSANRAGANVLTF.